The clone carrying this TCR beta chain showed up just a few times. The antigen is not known. TCRdb fed the 5' RACE reads into MiXCR, producing one record per CDR3 protein. Of 350,000 or so distinct CDR3 sequences listed, 20% were seen once; the top ten hold 21%. The CDR3 loop spans 13 amino acids. Trimming stripped 1 base from V and 8 bases from J, with 9 bases between. The germline CDR1 and CDR2 sequences are SGHDT and YYEEEE. The entry originates in a study of T-cell memory formation after mild COVID-19. Findings and limits, study-wide: Pre-infection memory harbored some responding clones, suggesting cross-reactive memory joined. Contracting CD8+ clones were enriched in EMRA, CD4+ mainly in CM and EM. Confirmation of SARS-CoV-2 specificity was lacking for second-wave clones peaking day 37. Clones contracting day 15 to 85 were balanced CD4/CD8; later expanders leaned CD4+.

Material: PBMCs or a T cell subset sorted from them (not recorded which). The origin of this receptor is a man younger than 30 who had mild COVID-19 (a few samples of this study predate the infection). Cell type and time point are not known. The V and J genes are TRBV5-6 and TRBJ1-4; no reliable D call. CDR3 nucleotide sequence: TGTGCCAGCAGCTTGCGGAGAAAGGAAAAACTGTTTTTT. Protein product: CASSLRRKEKLFF.